This entry lists 10 T cell receptor beta chains sequenced from one sample in a study of Ad26.COV2.S vaccination and SARS-CoV-2 variants. Treatment defined: roughly 18 received Ad26.COV2.S at low or high dose, single or two shots; about five received placebo; per-sample allocation not given. The study sampled participants on day 63 after the first vaccine or placebo injection. Sequencing was performed with immunoSEQ multiplex PCR; in TCRdb, only in-frame clones are kept and a portion is missing. Here the sample spans about 320,000 clones, about 85% being singletons. This specimen was peripheral blood, taken in a trial of Ad26.COV2.S vaccine versus placebo. Source of these receptors: a person aged 18-60 years who received the Ad26.COV2.S COVID-19 vaccine or a placebo.

The V gene is TRBV7-8, the J gene TRBJ2-7, with D unclear. The CDR3 is 14 residues long. CDR1 SGHVS and CDR2 FQNEAQ come from the germline V gene. Trimming pared 2 bases from V and 4 bases from J, leaving 12 bases between. CDR3 bases: TGTGCCAGCAGCTTACCCGGGCCATCTTACGAGCAGTACTTC. It is translated as CASSLPGPSYEQYF.

This clone has more than one count but fewer than ten. The rearrangement links TRBV2 to TRBJ1-2; TRBD1 might be the D (5 bases). The ends were cut back, 2 bases at V and 5 bases at J, with 12 bases in the middle. Germline V CDR1 and CDR2: SNHLY, FYNNEI. This CDR3 has 14 residues. The CDR3 DNA reads as TGTGCCAGCAGTGAACGGGGGTTGGGGTATGGCTACACCTTC. Protein sequence: CASSERGLGYGYTF.

The V call is TRBV4-2, the J call TRBJ2-2; 7 bases match TRBD2. The germline V gene encodes CDR1 LGHNA and CDR2 YNFKEQ. The CDR3 has 17 amino acids. V gave up 1 base and J gave up 3 bases; unmatched junction bases: 8. CDR3 bases: TGTGCCAGCAGCCAAGGTGCGGCTAGCGGATACACCGGGGAGCTGTTTTTT. Translating gives CASSQGAASGYTGELFF.

The rearrangement joins TRBV6-5 to TRBJ2-3; D not certain. CDR1 is MNHEY, CDR2 SVGAGI, per germline. The CDR3 has 15 amino acids. The V and J ends lost 5 bases and 0 bases respectively, with 12 bases between them. This chain's CDR3 is CASSPTPRSTDTQYF. The CDR3 DNA is TGTGCCAGCAGTCCGACTCCTAGGAGCACAGATACGCAGTATTTT.

The gene calls are TRBV6-5 and TRBJ1-2; 7 bases match TRBD1. With 5 bases clipped from V and 6 bases from J, the junction kept 9 bases outside the gene matches. From germline, CDR1 is MNHEY and CDR2 SVGAGI. The CDR3 totals 14 residues. The CDR3 DNA reads TGTGCCAGCAGTCCTCATAGACAGGGCAATGGCTACACCTTC. As protein: CASSPHRQGNGYTF.

The chain uses TRBV6-5 and TRBJ2-7, with 7 bases lining up with TRBD1. The germline gives CDR1 MNHEY, CDR2 SVGAGI. CDR3 length: 12 amino acids. Unmatched junction bases numbered 4, after V lost 9 bases and J lost 2 bases. The CDR3 nucleotides read TGTGCCAGTCTCCAGGGGGCCTACGAGCAGTACTTC. This translates into CASLQGAYEQYF.

The chain combines TRBV3-1 (or the pseudogene TRBV3-2) with TRBJ2-4; D is perhaps TRBD1 or TRBD2 (5 bases each). Germline CDR1 and CDR2: LGHDT and YNNKEL (reference sequence). V shed 4 bases and J shed 8 bases, with 18 bases lying between them. The CDR3 length is 15 residues. The CDR3 region has the DNA TGTGCCAGCAGCCCCACGGGGCAGTCCTTGCACATTCAGTACTTC. Residues: CASSPTGQSLHIQYF.

The chain couples TRBV18 to TRBJ2-3; 8 bases match TRBD2. The CDR3 length is 16 residues. CDR1 is KGHSH and CDR2 is LQKENI in the germline V gene. The ends lost 5 bases at V and 2 bases at J; junction bases unmatched: 9. As DNA, the CDR3 is TGTGCCAGCTCAGCCCCGGGGGGGCTAACCACAGATACGCAGTATTTT. Translation: CASSAPGGLTTDTQYF.

This chain links TRBV11-2 with TRBJ2-3, with D unclear. Germline CDR1 SGHAT, CDR2 FQNNGV. V was cut by 0 bases and J by 10 bases, with 8 bases left in between. CDR3 length: 12 amino acids. The CDR3 here is CASSLDRRAQYF. Here the CDR3 DNA reads TGTGCCAGCAGCTTAGATCGTAGGGCGCAGTATTTT. Filled out from reference TRBV11-2 and TRBJ2-3, the complete variable domain reads EAGVAQSPRYKIIEKRQSVAFWCNPISGHATLYWYQQILGQGPKLLIQFQNNGVVDDSQLPKDRFSAERLKGVDSTLKIQPAKLEDSAVYLCASSLDRRAQYFGPGTRLTVL.

The rearrangement links TRBV7-2 to TRBJ2-5; 12 bases fit TRBD2. Germline trimming cut 0 bases from V and 5 bases from J; bases unmatched to any gene: 4. This CDR3 has 16 residues. Germline values: CDR1 SGHTA, CDR2 FQGNSA. The CDR3 DNA is TGTGCCAGCAGCTTAGCCGGACTAGCGGGGCGGGAGACCCAGTACTTC. It codes for CASSLAGLAGRETQYF.